This paragraph covers one T cell receptor (beta chain) sequence. TCRdb ran MiXCR on the RT-PCR reads and lists one entry per CDR3 protein. The sample lists about 150,000 distinct CDR3 sequences; 30% to 45% were seen once. This sample stems from a study of patients and donors after allogeneic stem cell transplantation. The CDR3 loop spans 15 amino acids. Germline V gives CDR1 MNHEY, CDR2 SVGEGT. V gave up 0 bases and J gave up 5 bases, with 13 bases separating them. The receptor was derived from a human donor who was either an allogeneic HSCT recipient or a stem cell or donor lymphocyte infusion donor (not recorded which). It is not recorded whose cells these are; they may come from a transplant donor. V gene TRBV6-2 or TRBV6-3 combines with J gene TRBJ1-1, with D possibly TRBD1 on 5 matching bases. The sample comprised blood, either unsorted or a sorted T cell fraction (not recorded which). CDR3 bases: TGTGCCAGCAGTTACTCGACGACGGGGGAAACTGAAGCTTTCTTT. This codes for CASSYSTTGETEAFF.